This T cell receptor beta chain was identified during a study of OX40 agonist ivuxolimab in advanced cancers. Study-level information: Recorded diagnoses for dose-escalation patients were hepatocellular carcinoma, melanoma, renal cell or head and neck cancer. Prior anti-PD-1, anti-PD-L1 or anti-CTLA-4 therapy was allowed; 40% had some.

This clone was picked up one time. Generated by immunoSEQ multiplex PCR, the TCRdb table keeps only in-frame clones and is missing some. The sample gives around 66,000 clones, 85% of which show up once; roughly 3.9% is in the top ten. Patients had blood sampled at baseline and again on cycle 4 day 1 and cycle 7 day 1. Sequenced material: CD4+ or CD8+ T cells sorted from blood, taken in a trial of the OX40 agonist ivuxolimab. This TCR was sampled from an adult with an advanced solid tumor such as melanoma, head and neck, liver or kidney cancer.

The DNA of the CDR3 is TGCAGCGTTGAAAAAGTAGCAGGTTGGGAGACAGGGGGCGAAGGCTATGGCTACACCTTC. Translating gives CSVEKVAGWETGGEGYGYTF. The chain carries TRBV29-1 and TRBJ1-2; 10 bases line up with TRBD1. CDR1 SQVTM and CDR2 ANQGSEA come from the germline V gene. The length of the CDR3 is 20 residues. The V and J ends lost 2 bases and 4 bases, in that order; junction bases with no gene match: 22.